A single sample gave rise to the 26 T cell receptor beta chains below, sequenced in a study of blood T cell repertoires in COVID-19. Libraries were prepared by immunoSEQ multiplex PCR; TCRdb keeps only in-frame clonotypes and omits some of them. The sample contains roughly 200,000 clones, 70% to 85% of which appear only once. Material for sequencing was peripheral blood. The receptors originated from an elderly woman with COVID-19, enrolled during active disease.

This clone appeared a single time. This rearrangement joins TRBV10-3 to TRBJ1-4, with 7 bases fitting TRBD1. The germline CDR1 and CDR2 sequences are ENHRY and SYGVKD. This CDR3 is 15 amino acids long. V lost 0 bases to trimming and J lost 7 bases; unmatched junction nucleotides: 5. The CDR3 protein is CAISESKDRSEKLFF. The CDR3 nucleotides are TGTGCCATCAGTGAGTCCAAGGACAGGAGTGAAAAACTGTTTTTT.

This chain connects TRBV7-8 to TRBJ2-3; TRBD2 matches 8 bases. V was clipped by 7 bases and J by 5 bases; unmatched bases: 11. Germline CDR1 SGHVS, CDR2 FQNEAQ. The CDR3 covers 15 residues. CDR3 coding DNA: TGTGCCAGCACCCATAGCGGGACCCGGGGAGATACGCAGTATTTT. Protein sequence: CASTHSGTRGDTQYF.

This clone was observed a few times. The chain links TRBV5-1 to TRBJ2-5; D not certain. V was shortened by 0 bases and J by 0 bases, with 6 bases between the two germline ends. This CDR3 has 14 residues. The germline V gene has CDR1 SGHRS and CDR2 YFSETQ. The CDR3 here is CASSLDGYQETQYF. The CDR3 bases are TGCGCCAGCAGCTTGGACGGGTACCAAGAGACCCAGTACTTC.

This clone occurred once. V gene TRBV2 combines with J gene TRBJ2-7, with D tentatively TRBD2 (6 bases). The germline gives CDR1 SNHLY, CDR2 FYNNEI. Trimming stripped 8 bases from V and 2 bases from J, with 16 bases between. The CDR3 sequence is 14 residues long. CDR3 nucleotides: TGTGCCAGCGCCCAAGACCGGGGGACCTACGAGCAGTACTTC. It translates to CASAQDRGTYEQYF. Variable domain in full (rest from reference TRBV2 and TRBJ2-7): EPEVTQTPSHQVTQMGQEVILRCVPISNHLYFYWYRQILGQKVEFLVSFYNNEISEKSEIFDDQFSVERPDGSNFTLKIRSTKLEDSAMYFCASAQDRGTYEQYFGPGTRLTVT.

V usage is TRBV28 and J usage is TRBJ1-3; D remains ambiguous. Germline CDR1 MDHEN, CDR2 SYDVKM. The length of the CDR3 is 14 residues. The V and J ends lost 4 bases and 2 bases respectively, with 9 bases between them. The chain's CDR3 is CASSSSHAGNTIYF. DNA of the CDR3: TGTGCCAGCAGTTCATCACATGCTGGAAACACCATATATTTT.

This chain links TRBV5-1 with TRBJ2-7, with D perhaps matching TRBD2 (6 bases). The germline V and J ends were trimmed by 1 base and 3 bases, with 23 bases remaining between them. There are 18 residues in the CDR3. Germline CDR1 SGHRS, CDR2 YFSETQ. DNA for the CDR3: TGCGCCAGCAGCTTGCGGGGACCGCGGACCCTAGCGAGCTACGAGCAGTACTTC. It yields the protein CASSLRGPRTLASYEQYF.

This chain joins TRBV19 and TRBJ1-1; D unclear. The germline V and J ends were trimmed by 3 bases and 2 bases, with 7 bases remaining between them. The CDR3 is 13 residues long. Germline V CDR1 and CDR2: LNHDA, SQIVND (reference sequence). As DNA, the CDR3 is TGTGCCAGTAGTATTCAACAAAACACTGAAGCTTTCTTT. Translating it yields CASSIQQNTEAFF.

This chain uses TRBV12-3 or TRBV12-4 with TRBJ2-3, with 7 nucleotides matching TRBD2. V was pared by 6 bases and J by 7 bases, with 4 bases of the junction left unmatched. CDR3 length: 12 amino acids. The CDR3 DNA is TGTGCCAGCAGCCTGGGGGGGTATACGCAGTATTTT. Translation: CASSLGGYTQYF.

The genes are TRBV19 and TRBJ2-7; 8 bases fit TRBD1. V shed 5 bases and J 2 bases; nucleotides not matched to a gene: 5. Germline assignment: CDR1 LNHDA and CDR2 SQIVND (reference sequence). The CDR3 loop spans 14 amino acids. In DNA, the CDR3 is TGTGCCAGTAGTCCTGGACAGGGTACCTACGAGCAGTACTTC. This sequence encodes CASSPGQGTYEQYF. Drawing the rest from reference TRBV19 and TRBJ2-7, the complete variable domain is DGGITQSPKYLFRKEGQNVTLSCEQNLNHDAMYWYRQDPGQGLRLIYYSQIVNDFQKGDIAEGYSVSREKKESFPLTVTSAQKNPTAFYLCASSPGQGTYEQYFGPGTRLTVT.

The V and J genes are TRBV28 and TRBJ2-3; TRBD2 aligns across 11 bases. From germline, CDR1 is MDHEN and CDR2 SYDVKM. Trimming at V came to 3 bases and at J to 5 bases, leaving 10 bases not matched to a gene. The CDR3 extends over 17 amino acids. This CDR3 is CASSLLAGGPGRDTQYF. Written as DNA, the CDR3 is TGTGCCAGCAGTTTGTTAGCGGGAGGGCCTGGGAGAGATACGCAGTATTTT.

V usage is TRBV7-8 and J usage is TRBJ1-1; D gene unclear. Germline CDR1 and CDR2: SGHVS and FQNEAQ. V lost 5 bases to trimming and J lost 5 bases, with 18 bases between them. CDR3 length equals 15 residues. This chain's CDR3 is CASSALKPGRTEAFF. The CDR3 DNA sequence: TGTGCCAGCAGCGCACTTAAGCCAGGCCGGACTGAAGCTTTCTTT.

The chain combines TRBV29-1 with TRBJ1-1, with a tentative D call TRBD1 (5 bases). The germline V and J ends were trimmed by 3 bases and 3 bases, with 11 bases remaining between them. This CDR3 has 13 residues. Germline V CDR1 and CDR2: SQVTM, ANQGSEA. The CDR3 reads CSVEGGWDTEAFF. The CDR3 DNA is TGCAGCGTTGAGGGGGGGTGGGACACTGAAGCTTTCTTT.

The CDR3 DNA sequence: TGCGCCAGCAGCCAAGGGGCGAGAGTAGGGGCATCAACCCTCCACTTT. Protein product: CASSQGARVGASTLHF. The chain carries TRBV4-1 and TRBJ1-6, with D perhaps matching TRBD1 (5 bases). The length of the CDR3 is 16 residues. With 1 base removed from V and 14 bases from J, the gap between germline ends came to 21 bases. CDR1 and CDR2 from the germline V gene are MGHRA and YSYEKL.

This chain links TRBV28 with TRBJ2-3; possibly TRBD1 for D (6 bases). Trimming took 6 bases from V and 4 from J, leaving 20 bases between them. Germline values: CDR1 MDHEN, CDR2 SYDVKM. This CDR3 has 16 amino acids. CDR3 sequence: CASSETGSAPPDTQYF. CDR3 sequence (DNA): TGTGCCAGCAGCGAAACAGGGTCAGCGCCGCCAGATACGCAGTATTTT. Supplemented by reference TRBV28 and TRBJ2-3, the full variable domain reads DVKVTQSSRYLVKRTGEKVFLECVQDMDHENMFWYRQDPGLGLRLIYFSYDVKMKEKGDIPEGYSVSREKKERFSLILESASTNQTSMYLCASSETGSAPPDTQYFGPGTRLTVL.

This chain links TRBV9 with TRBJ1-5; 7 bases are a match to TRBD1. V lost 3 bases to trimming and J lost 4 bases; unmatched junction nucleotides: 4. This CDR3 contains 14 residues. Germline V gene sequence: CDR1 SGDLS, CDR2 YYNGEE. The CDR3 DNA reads TGTGCCAGCAGCGAGGGGACAGCGAATCAGCCCCAGCATTTT. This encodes CASSEGTANQPQHF.

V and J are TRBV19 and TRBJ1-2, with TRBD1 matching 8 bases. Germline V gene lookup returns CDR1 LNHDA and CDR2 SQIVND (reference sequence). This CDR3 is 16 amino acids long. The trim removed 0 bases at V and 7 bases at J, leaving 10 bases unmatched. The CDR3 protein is CASSIDGSDRALGYTF. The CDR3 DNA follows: TGTGCCAGTAGTATAGATGGGTCGGACAGGGCCCTTGGCTACACCTTC.

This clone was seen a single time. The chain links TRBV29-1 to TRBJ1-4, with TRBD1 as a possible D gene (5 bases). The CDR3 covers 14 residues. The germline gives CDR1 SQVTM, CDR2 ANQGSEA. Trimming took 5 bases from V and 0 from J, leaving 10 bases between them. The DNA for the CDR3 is TGCAGCGTTCACACAGGTGCAACTAATGAAAAACTGTTTTTT. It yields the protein CSVHTGATNEKLFF.

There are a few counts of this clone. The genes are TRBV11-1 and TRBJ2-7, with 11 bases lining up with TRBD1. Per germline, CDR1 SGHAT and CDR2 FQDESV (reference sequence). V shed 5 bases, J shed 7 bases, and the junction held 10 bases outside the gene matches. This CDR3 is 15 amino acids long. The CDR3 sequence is CASSPRGTGGYEQYF. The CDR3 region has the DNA TGTGCCAGCAGCCCACGCGGGACAGGGGGTTATGAGCAGTACTTC.

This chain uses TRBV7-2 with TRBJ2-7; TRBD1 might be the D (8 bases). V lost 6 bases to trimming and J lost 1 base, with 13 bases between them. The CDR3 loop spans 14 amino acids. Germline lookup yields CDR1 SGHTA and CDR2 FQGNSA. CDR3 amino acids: CASSAQGGSYEQYF. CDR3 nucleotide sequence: TGTGCCAGCAGTGCACAGGGGGGGTCCTACGAGCAGTACTTC.

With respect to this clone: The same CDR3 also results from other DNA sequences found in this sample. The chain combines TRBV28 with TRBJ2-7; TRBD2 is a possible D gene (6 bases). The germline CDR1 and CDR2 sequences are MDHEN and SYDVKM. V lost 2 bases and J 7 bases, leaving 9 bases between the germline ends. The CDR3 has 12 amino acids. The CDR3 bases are TGTGCCAGCAGTTTAGGAGGGTATGAGCAGTACTTC. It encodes CASSLGGYEQYF. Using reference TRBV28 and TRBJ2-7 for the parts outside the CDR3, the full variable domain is DVKVTQSSRYLVKRTGEKVFLECVQDMDHENMFWYRQDPGLGLRLIYFSYDVKMKEKGDIPEGYSVSREKKERFSLILESASTNQTSMYLCASSLGGYEQYFGPGTRLTVT.

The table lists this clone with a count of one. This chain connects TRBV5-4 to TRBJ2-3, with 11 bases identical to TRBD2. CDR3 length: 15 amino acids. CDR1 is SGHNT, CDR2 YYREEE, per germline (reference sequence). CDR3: CAWGLAGGSTDTQYF. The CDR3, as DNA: TGTGCATGGGGGCTAGCGGGGGGTTCCACAGATACGCAGTATTTT.

As DNA, the CDR3 is TGTGCCAGCAGCTTGGGACAGGCGGAAGAGACCCAGTACTTC. Amino acids: CASSLGQAEETQYF. The chain recombines TRBV7-9 with TRBJ2-5; 8 positions match TRBD1. After removal of 3 bases from V and 3 bases from J, the junction contained 3 bases not matched to a gene. This CDR3 has 14 amino acids. Looked up from germline, CDR1 is SEHNR and CDR2 is FQNEAQ (reference sequence).

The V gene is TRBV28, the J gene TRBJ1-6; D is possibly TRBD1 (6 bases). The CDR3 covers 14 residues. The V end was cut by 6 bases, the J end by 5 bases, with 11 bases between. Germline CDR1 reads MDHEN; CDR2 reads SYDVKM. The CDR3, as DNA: TGTGCCAGCAGCCCGACAGGAGATAATTCACCCCTCCACTTT. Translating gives CASSPTGDNSPLHF.

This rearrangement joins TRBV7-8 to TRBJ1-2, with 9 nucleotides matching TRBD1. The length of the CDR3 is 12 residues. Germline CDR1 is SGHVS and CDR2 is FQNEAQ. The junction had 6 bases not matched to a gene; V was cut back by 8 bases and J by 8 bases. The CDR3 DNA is TGTGCCAGCGGCTACAGGGGGCGAGGCTACACCTTC. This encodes CASGYRGRGYTF.

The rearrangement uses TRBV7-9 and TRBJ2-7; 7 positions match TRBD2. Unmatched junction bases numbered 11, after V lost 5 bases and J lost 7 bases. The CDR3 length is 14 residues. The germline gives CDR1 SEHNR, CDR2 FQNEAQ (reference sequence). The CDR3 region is CASSQLSAGVEQYF. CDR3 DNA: TGTGCCAGCAGCCAACTCAGCGCGGGAGTTGAGCAGTACTTC.

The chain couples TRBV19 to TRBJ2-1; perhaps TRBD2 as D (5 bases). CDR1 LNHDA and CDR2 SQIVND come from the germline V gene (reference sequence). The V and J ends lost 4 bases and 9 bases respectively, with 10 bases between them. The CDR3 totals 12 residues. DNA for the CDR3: TGTGCCAGTAGTACCTACCGGGGTGAGCAGTTCTTC. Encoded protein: CASSTYRGEQFF.